Below, 2 T cell receptor beta chains from the same sample are listed, as sequenced in a study of blood T cell repertoires in COVID-19. Only in-frame clones appear in the TCRdb table, and some are missing; sequencing was by immunoSEQ multiplex PCR. The table lists under 250,000 clones, around 85% of them singletons. Material: peripheral blood. These receptor sequences come from an elderly woman with acute or convalescent COVID-19.

The gene calls are TRBV18 and TRBJ1-2; TRBD1 matches at 10 bases. Trimming removed 1 base from V and 6 bases from J; junction bases left unmatched: 11. Per germline, CDR1 KGHSH and CDR2 LQKENI. The CDR3 loop spans 17 amino acids. CDR3 DNA: TGTGCCAGCTCACCACGGGGACAAACCGGGACAGGGGATGGCTACACCTTC. It yields the protein CASSPRGQTGTGDGYTF.

The chain combines TRBV11-2 with TRBJ2-3, with 9 bases identical to TRBD1. This CDR3 is 17 amino acids long. J gave up 2 bases and V 2 bases, and 8 bases lay outside the gene matches. Germline V lookup: CDR1 SGHAT, CDR2 FQNNGV. CDR3 nucleotides: TGTGCCAGCAGCTTAAGGGGGACAGGGTCCTCCACAGATACGCAGTATTTT. It specifies CASSLRGTGSSTDTQYF.